Below, 4 T cell receptor beta chains from the same sample are listed, as sequenced in a study of shared clonotypes between healthy human individuals (dated by TCRdb to the early 2020s). Library method: the immunoSEQ multiplex PCR assay. The table comes from immuneACCESS by way of TCRdb, which keeps in-frame sequences with V and J called. Part of the clones is missing from these tables; in studies checked, under half for an unresolved V gene and the rest for unknown reasons. Present in this sample are 780,000 or so clones, roughly two thirds of which were seen just once. The top ten hold 1.8% of the sample. Sequences were obtained from memory CD4+ T cells sorted from blood. What the cell subset or site label conveys for this sample: CD45RA-negative fraction. Receptors originate from a woman in her twenties or thirties in good health.

The V and J genes are TRBV6-6 and TRBJ1-2; D is uncertain. Germline lookup yields CDR1 MNHNY and CDR2 SVGAGI (reference sequence). V was shortened by 7 bases and J by 6 bases, with 15 bases between the two germline ends. This CDR3 contains 13 residues. The chain's CDR3 is CASTPRPPDGYTF. The CDR3, as DNA: TGTGCCAGCACTCCAAGACCGCCTGATGGCTACACCTTC.

A few counts support this clone. This chain joins TRBV28 and TRBJ2-2, with D perhaps given as TRBD1 or TRBD2 (7 bases each). The germline CDR1 and CDR2 sequences are MDHEN and SYDVKM. With 2 bases removed from V and 5 bases from J, the gap between germline ends came to 18 bases. This CDR3 has 17 amino acids. This chain's CDR3 is CASSLLGTAGWTGELFF. In DNA form, the CDR3 reads TGTGCCAGCAGTTTACTCGGGACAGCGGGGTGGACCGGGGAGCTGTTTTTT.

The rearrangement links TRBV5-1 to TRBJ2-5, with TRBD1 identical over 7 bases. Per the germline V gene, CDR1 is SGHRS and CDR2 is YFSETQ. The V and J ends lost 0 bases and 2 bases, in that order; junction bases with no gene match: 7. CDR3 length equals 16 residues. The CDR3 spells CASSLEGGSLQETQYF. As DNA, the CDR3 is TGCGCCAGCAGCTTGGAAGGGGGCTCCTTACAAGAGACCCAGTACTTC.

The CDR3 bases are TGCAGCGTGCTAGAAAACACCGGGGAGCTGTTTTTT. It encodes CSVLENTGELFF. The chain combines TRBV29-1 with TRBJ2-2; no definite D call. The ends were cut back, 6 bases at V and 2 bases at J, with 7 bases in the middle. The CDR3 consists of 12 residues. Germline V CDR1 and CDR2: SQVTM, ANQGSEA.